Many counts were recorded for the clone carrying this T cell receptor beta chain. Via MiXCR, TCRdb re-called the 5' RACE reads, giving one row per CDR3 protein. The sample carries 100,000 to 150,000 distinct CDR3 sequences, roughly 9% recorded once. These data originate in a study of CD8 T cells in ankylosing spondylitis. V trimming: 2 bases; J trimming: 6 bases; junction bases outside the gene matches: 0. In germline, CDR1 is DFQATT, CDR2 SNEGSKA (reference sequence). The CDR3 has 13 residues. The chain couples TRBV20-1 to TRBJ2-1; 11 positions agree with TRBD2. The sample was blood, either unsorted or a sorted T cell fraction (not recorded which). The sequence was obtained from a male donor with ankylosing spondylitis or in good health (not recorded which). The chain's CDR3 is CSARLAGGNEQFF. The CDR3 nucleotides are TGCAGTGCTAGACTAGCGGGGGGCAATGAGCAGTTCTTC.